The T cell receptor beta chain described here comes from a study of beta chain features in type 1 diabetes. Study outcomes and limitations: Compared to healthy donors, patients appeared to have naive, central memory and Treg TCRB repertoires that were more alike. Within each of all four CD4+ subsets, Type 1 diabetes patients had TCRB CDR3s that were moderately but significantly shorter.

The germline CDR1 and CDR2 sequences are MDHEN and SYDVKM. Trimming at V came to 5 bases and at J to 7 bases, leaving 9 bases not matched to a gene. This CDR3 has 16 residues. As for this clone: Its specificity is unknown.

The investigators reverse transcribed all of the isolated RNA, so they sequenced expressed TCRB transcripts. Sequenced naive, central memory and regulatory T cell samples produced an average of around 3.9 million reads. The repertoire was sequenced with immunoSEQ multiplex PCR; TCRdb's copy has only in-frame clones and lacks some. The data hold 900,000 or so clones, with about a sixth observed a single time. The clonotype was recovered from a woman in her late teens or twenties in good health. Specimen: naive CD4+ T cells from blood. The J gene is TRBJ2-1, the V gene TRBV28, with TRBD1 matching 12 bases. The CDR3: CASSHRDRGLWNEQFF. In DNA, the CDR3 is TGTGCCAGCAGTCACCGGGACAGGGGGCTTTGGAATGAGCAGTTCTTC.